This T cell receptor (beta chain) stems from a study of T cells in Graves' hyperthyroidism and ophthalmopathy. Study at large: Initial diagnosis, before any treatment, was when peripheral blood was collected.

Study results and caveats: Blood held most thyroid clonotypes expanded above 0.001 frequency.

This clonotype was found many times. What it binds is not known. Amplification of TCR beta CDR3 regions used RNA as the template. The HTBI primer set drove a first-round RT-PCR of the TCR CDR3. Using its own MiXCR run on the multiplex PCR reads, TCRdb lists one record per CDR3 protein. Of roughly 160,000 distinct CDR3 sequences listed, 9.4% are singletons. Per the germline V gene, CDR1 is SGHVS and CDR2 is FNYEAQ. The CDR3 runs 15 residues. V was trimmed by 3 bases and J by 1 base, leaving 12 bases between them. This TCR came from a woman aged 18-30 years with Graves' hyperthyroidism that later progressed to Graves' ophthalmopathy. The sample consisted of blood. The chain joins TRBV7-6 to TRBJ2-5; D is perhaps TRBD2 (6 bases). The DNA for the CDR3 is TGTGCCAGCAGCTTGCGGGGAACAACCCAAGAGACCCAGTACTTC. This translates into CASSLRGTTQETQYF. Full variable domain (remainder filled in from reference TRBV7-6 and TRBJ2-5): GAGVSQSPRYKVTKRGQDVALRCDPISGHVSLYWYRQALGQGPEFLTYFNYEAQQDKSGLPNDRFSAERPEGSISTLTIQRTEQRDSAMYRCASSLRGTTQETQYFGPGTRLLVL.